This T cell receptor beta chain derives from a study of T-cell reconstitution after alpha-beta-depleted transplantation in children. TCRbeta library construction was performed incorporating unique molecular identifiers. TCRdb called the PCR reads again in MiXCR, with one record for every CDR3 protein. The sample consists of fewer than 550,000 distinct CDR3 sequences, 11% of them appearing once. Germline values: CDR1 SGHTA, CDR2 FQGNSA. V shed 6 bases and J 8 bases; nucleotides not matched to a gene: 5. This CDR3 is built from 12 residues. The chain is built from TRBV7-2 and TRBJ1-2; 8 nucleotides agree with TRBD1. This receptor was obtained from a human donor who donated a stem cell graft to a child with acute myeloid leukemia. The sequenced sample was PBMCs from the stem cell graft donor, obtained from the stem cell graft. The CDR3 is CASRRTGQGYTF. Here the CDR3 DNA reads TGTGCCAGCAGAAGGACAGGGCAGGGCTACACCTTC.